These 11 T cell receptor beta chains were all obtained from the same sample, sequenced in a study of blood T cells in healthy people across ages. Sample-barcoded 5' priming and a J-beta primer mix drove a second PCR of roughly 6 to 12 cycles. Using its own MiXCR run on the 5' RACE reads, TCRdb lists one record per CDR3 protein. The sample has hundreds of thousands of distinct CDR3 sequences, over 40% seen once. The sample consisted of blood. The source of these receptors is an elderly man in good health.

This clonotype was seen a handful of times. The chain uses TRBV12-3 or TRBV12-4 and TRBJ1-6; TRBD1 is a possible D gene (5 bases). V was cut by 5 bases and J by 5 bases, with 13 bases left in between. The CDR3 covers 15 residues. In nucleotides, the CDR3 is TGTGCCAGCAGTCCCCGACAGTCTCATAATTCACCCCTCCACTTT. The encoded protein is CASSPRQSHNSPLHF.

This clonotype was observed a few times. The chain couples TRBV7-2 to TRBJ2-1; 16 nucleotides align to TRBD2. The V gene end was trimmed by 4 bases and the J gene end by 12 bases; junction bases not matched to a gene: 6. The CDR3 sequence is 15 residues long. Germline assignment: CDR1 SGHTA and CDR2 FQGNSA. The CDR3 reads CASSWGTSGGAGQFF. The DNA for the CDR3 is TGTGCCAGCAGCTGGGGGACTAGCGGGGGGGCCGGGCAGTTCTTC.

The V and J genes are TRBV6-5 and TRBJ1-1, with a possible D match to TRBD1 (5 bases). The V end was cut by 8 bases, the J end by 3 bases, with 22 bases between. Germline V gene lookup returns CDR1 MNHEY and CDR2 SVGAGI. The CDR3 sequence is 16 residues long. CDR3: CASPVRGYRSHTEAFF. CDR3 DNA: TGTGCCAGCCCCGTACGTGGGTACAGGTCGCACACTGAAGCTTTCTTT.

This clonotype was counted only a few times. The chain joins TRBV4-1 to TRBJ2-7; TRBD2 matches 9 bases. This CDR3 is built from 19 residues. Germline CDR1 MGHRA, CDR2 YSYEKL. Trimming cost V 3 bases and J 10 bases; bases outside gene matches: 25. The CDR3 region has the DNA TGCGCCAGCAGCCAGCAATTTGCGGCTAGCGGGACCTTTGTGAGTACCCAGTACTTC. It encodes CASSQQFAASGTFVSTQYF.

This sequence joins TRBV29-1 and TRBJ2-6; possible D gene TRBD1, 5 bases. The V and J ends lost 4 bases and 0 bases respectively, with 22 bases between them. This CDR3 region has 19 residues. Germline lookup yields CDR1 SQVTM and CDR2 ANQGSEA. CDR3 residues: CSVVAAAAGSFSGANVLTF. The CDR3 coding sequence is TGCAGCGTTGTCGCAGCCGCGGCAGGGTCCTTCTCTGGGGCCAACGTCCTGACTTTC. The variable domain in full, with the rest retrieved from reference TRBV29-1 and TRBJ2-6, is SAVISQKPSRDICQRGTSLTIQCQVDSQVTMMFWYRQQPGQSLTLIATANQGSEATYESGFVIDKFPISRPNLTFSTLTVSNMSPEDSSIYLCSVVAAAAGSFSGANVLTFGAGSRLTVL.

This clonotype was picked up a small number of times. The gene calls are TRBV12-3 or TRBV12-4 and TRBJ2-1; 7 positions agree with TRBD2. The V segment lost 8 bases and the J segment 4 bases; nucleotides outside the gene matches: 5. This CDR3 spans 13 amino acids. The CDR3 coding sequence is TGTGCCAGCGTCGTTAGCGGGTACAATGAGCAGTTCTTC. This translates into CASVVSGYNEQFF.

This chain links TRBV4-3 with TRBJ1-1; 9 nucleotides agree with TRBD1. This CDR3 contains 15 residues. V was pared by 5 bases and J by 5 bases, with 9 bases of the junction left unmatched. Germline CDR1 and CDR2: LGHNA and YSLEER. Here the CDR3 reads CASSTRTGVRTEAFF. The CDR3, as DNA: TGCGCCAGCAGCACCAGGACAGGGGTGAGAACTGAAGCTTTCTTT.

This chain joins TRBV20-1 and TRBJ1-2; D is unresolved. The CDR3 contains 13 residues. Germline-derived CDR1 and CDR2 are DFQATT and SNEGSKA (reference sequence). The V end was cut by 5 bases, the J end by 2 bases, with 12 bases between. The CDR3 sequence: CSAPGLQNYGYTF. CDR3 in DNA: TGCAGTGCTCCGGGCCTACAGAACTATGGCTACACCTTC.

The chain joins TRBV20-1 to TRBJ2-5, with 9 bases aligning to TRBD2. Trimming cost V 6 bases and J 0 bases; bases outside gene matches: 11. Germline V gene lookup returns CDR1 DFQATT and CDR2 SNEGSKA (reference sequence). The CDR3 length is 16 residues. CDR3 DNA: TGCAGTGCCCCGGGACTAGCTTCGGGGGACCAAGAGACCCAGTACTTC. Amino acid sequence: CSAPGLASGDQETQYF.

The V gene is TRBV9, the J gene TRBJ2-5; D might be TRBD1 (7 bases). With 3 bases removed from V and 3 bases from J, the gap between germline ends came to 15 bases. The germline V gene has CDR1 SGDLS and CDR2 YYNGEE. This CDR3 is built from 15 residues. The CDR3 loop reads CASSGGGGGEETQYF. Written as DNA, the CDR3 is TGTGCCAGCAGCGGGGGTGGAGGGGGCGAAGAGACCCAGTACTTC.

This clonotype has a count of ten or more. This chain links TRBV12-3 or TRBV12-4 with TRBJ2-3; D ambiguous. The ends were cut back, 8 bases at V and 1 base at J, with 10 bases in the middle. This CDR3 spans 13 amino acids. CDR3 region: CASLTSGTDTQYF. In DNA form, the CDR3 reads TGTGCCAGCCTCACGTCCGGCACAGATACGCAGTATTTT.